Each of the 15 T cell receptor beta chains below was sequenced from the same sample in a study of T cells in Graves' hyperthyroidism and ophthalmopathy. Using RNA transcripts as the source, TCR beta CDR3 regions were amplified. The TCR CDR3 was amplified in a first-round RT-PCR using the HTBI primer set. MiXCR was run by TCRdb on the multiplex PCR reads, yielding one entry per CDR3 protein. The data show 200,000 to 300,000 distinct CDR3 sequences, 24% seen once. Sequencing was performed on blood. Every receptor here comes from a woman aged 40 to 55 with Graves' ophthalmopathy.

In this sample, this clonotype turned up many times. This chain links TRBV5-1 with TRBJ1-2, with 7 bases matching TRBD1. The V and J ends lost 3 bases and 8 bases, in that order; junction bases with no gene match: 13. The CDR3 extends over 15 amino acids. The germline gives CDR1 SGHRS, CDR2 YFSETQ. The CDR3 DNA sequence: TGCGCCAGCAGCTGGAACAACAGGGGTTTCGACGGCTACACCTTC. Translated, it gives CASSWNNRGFDGYTF. Full variable domain (rest looked up from reference TRBV5-1 and TRBJ1-2): KAGVTQTPRYLIKTRGQQVTLSCSPISGHRSVSWYQQTPGQGLQFLFEYFSETQRNKGNFPGRFSGRQFSNSRSEMNVSTLELGDSALYLCASSWNNRGFDGYTFGSGTRLTVV.

The chain links TRBV28 to TRBJ2-7; D is possibly TRBD1 (6 bases). The V end lost 6 bases, the J end lost 2 bases, and 14 bases lay between the germline ends. Germline values: CDR1 MDHEN, CDR2 SYDVKM. The CDR3 is made up of 14 amino acids. The CDR3 reads CASRQIGTTYEQYF. CDR3 in DNA: TGTGCCAGCAGACAAATAGGGACAACCTACGAGCAGTACTTC.

This CDR3 reads CASSTFQGQAYEQYF. The DNA for the CDR3 is TGTGCCAGCAGTACCTTTCAGGGACAGGCCTACGAGCAGTACTTC. V usage is TRBV6-1 and J usage is TRBJ2-7; the match to TRBD1 covers 8 bases. Germline CDR1 and CDR2: MNHNS and SASEGT. V lost 5 bases to trimming and J lost 2 bases; unmatched junction nucleotides: 8. This CDR3 has 15 residues.

Ten or more counts support this clonotype. The V gene is TRBV20-1, the J gene TRBJ1-3; tentative D call: TRBD1 (5 bases). The germline V gene encodes CDR1 DFQATT and CDR2 SNEGSKA (reference sequence). This CDR3 has 16 residues. V lost 6 bases and J lost 0, with 18 bases in between. The CDR3 coding sequence is TGCAGTGCCGGGGGGGGAGACGGATACTCTGGAAACACCATATATTTT. Protein product: CSAGGGDGYSGNTIYF.

This clonotype occurred many times. The rearrangement uses TRBV12-3 or TRBV12-4 and TRBJ2-7; no definite D call. The CDR3 spans 13 residues. Between the trimmed V and J ends, which lost 3 bases and 2 bases, there was a span of 8 bases. The CDR3 DNA sequence: TGTGCCAGCAGTTTTTGGCACACCTACGAGCAGTACTTC. Translating it yields CASSFWHTYEQYF.

This clonotype was recorded at least ten times. The chain joins TRBV15 to TRBJ2-7, with D uncertain. The CDR3 covers 15 residues. CDR1 LNHNV and CDR2 YYDKDF come from the germline V gene (reference sequence). Trimming removed 1 base from V and 3 bases from J, with 13 bases in between. CDR3 sequence: CATSRGKSIFYEQYF. The CDR3 DNA sequence: TGTGCCACCAGCAGAGGAAAAAGCATATTCTACGAGCAGTACTTC.

This clonotype was observed a handful of times. CDR3 residues: CASSLLPPSVDEQYF. The CDR3 bases are TGTGCCAGCAGTTTATTGCCCCCCTCTGTCGACGAGCAGTACTTC. The V and J genes are TRBV28 and TRBJ2-7; D unclear. This CDR3 spans 15 amino acids. The germline CDR1 and CDR2 sequences are MDHEN and SYDVKM. V lost 1 base and J 5 bases, leaving 15 bases between the germline ends.

This clonotype showed up many times. V and J are TRBV20-1 and TRBJ2-7; D remains unclear. The V and J ends lost 2 bases and 2 bases respectively, with 10 bases between them. Germline assignment: CDR1 DFQATT and CDR2 SNEGSKA (reference sequence). CDR3 length: 13 amino acids. The CDR3 is CSARSDVPYEQYF. CDR3 sequence (DNA): TGCAGTGCTAGATCGGACGTCCCCTACGAGCAGTACTTC.

This clonotype came up many times. The chain recombines TRBV7-2 with TRBJ2-7, with a possible D match to TRBD2 (6 bases). The V gene's germline CDR1 is SGHTA and CDR2 FQGNSA. The V end lost 1 base, the J end lost 7 bases, and 14 bases lay between the germline ends. The CDR3 consists of 14 residues. The CDR3 DNA sequence: TGTGCCAGCAGCTTAGTTCATGGGGGGAGGGAGCAGTACTTC. This codes for CASSLVHGGREQYF.

This clonotype has ten or more counts. CDR3 sequence: CASRETSGRLYEQYF. Written as DNA, the CDR3 is TGTGCCAGCAGAGAGACTAGCGGGAGGCTGTACGAGCAGTACTTC. J is TRBJ2-7 and V is TRBV28, with TRBD2 identical over 13 bases. J gave up 4 bases and V 6 bases, and 6 bases lay outside the gene matches. The CDR3 loop spans 15 amino acids. Germline V gene data show CDR1 as MDHEN and CDR2 as SYDVKM. The full variable domain, rest sourced from reference TRBV28 and TRBJ2-7, is DVKVTQSSRYLVKRTGEKVFLECVQDMDHENMFWYRQDPGLGLRLIYFSYDVKMKEKGDIPEGYSVSREKKERFSLILESASTNQTSMYLCASRETSGRLYEQYFGPGTRLTVT.

In this sample, this clonotype turned up many times. V is TRBV14 and J is TRBJ1-2, with D perhaps TRBD1 (5 bases). CDR3 size: 12 residues. The V end lost 0 bases, the J end lost 8 bases, and 7 bases lay between the germline ends. Germline V gene sequence: CDR1 SGHDN, CDR2 FVKESK. The CDR3 spells CASSQDRVGYTF. CDR3 in DNA: TGTGCCAGCAGCCAAGACAGGGTCGGCTACACCTTC.

This clonotype came up many times. V is TRBV29-1 and J is TRBJ2-7; 11 nucleotides match TRBD2. Germline V gene data show CDR1 as SQVTM and CDR2 as ANQGSEA. J gave up 2 bases and V 0 bases, and 3 bases lay outside the gene matches. CDR3 size: 15 residues. CDR3 coding DNA: TGCAGCGTTGAAGACGGACTAGCGGGTCCCTACGAGCAGTACTTC. Encoded protein: CSVEDGLAGPYEQYF.

This clonotype appeared a few times. This chain uses TRBV6-2 or TRBV6-3 with TRBJ1-1; 9 bases fit TRBD1. Germline V gene sequence: CDR1 MNHEY, CDR2 SVGEGT. Losses at the gene ends were 6 bases for V and 5 bases for J; bases not matched to a gene: 7. There are 14 residues in the CDR3. CDR3 loop: CASRTGGKGTEAFF. As DNA, the CDR3 is TGTGCCAGCAGAACAGGGGGCAAGGGTACTGAAGCTTTCTTT.

This clonotype was seen ten or more times. This chain joins TRBV4-2 and TRBJ1-1; D uncertain. The CDR3 covers 15 residues. The germline V and J ends were trimmed by 1 base and 1 base, with 10 bases remaining between them. Germline lookup yields CDR1 LGHNA and CDR2 YNFKEQ. CDR3 sequence reads: CASSQVVTENTEAFF. The CDR3 nucleotides are TGTGCCAGCAGCCAAGTAGTGACGGAGAACACTGAAGCTTTCTTT.

This rearrangement joins TRBV6-1 to TRBJ1-5, with TRBD1 identical over 7 bases. After removal of 3 bases from V and 5 bases from J, the junction contained 1 base not matched to a gene. CDR3 length: 13 residues. Germline loops: CDR1 MNHNS, CDR2 SASEGT. This CDR3 reads CASSEGTDQPQHF. The CDR3 region has the DNA TGTGCCAGCAGTGAGGGGACAGATCAGCCCCAGCATTTT.